This T cell receptor beta chain is drawn from a study of cytomegalovirus exposure and HLA in healthy donors (dated by TCRdb to the late 2010s). A note on the overall study: An earlier analysis of more than 550 of the donors reported 250 to 350 Gb of sequence data and approximately 120 million unique TCR beta sequences obtained from about 200 million T cells. Roughly 300 gigabases of sequencing data and approximately 93 million unique TCR sequences were included in an early release covering several hundred HLA-typed donors. Of the approximately 400 genotyped donors, 81% fell in the genetic ancestry cluster associated with self-reported Caucasian donors. The study aimed to test whether cataloging public T cell receptors could reveal signatures of past pathogen exposure. The T cell repertoires of several hundred subjects were profiled by immunosequencing and related to cytomegalovirus serostatus. Besides the first cohort of 500 to 700 subjects, a separate validation cohort made up of over 100 different subjects was used. The study combined high-throughput TCR immunosequencing, statistical association of individual TCRs with disease status, and machine learning to predict cytomegalovirus infection status. To study patterns of TCR occurrence, a later analysis re-analyzed previously published TCR beta repertoires from hundreds of donors and added high-resolution HLA genotyping. The later analysis used no new phenotypic data to find candidate immune exposures, relying instead on TCR beta sequences and their occurrence across donors. To decide whether each TCR beta V gene segment behaved as functional or pseudogenic, an earlier analysis of some 600 of the donors relied on high-throughput TCR beta sequencing. Alongside the repertoire data, information on donor age, sex, ethnicity and CMV serostatus was compiled. In a later genetic analysis, genome-wide SNP genotypes for about 55% of the roughly 700 donors were used, and that subset was treated as a discovery cohort. All discovery cohort repertoires had been generated using a single sequencing platform. HLA typing included class I and class II loci at four-digit resolution. The number of donors typed differed by locus, with roughly 620-630 for A, B, C, DRB1 and DQB1, roughly 520 for DQA1, over 600 for DPA1, and approximately 470 for DPB1. Several DR-DQ haplotypes were handled as single units for association and clustering because linkage in the cohort was strong. Among some 400 genotyped donors of the cohort, an average of approximately 250,000 unique TCR beta nucleotide sequences were sequenced per donor, 15% to 20% of them non-productive. Overall results and qualifications from the work: Some IMGT-functional V segments, including TRBV6-2 and TRBV6-3, could not be distinguished by the 87-base-pair reads and were therefore excluded. In a later analysis, the rate of TCR association differed among HLA loci, with DRB1 alleles having the most associated TCRs and HLA-C alleles having the fewest. Three of the identified cytomegalovirus-associated TCR beta chains were confirmed in vitro to be specific for cytomegalovirus antigens. In both the original and validation cohorts, the classifier was reported to diagnose cytomegalovirus status with high specificity and sensitivity. A further reported finding was that TCR beta sequences accurately predicted the HLA-A and HLA-B alleles for most subjects in the first cohort. Sequencing depth was assumed to be roughly uniform across donors in the presence/absence analyses, though that assumption may not hold. In a later analysis, several top co-occurrence clusters were reported to appear linked to parvovirus B19, influenza, CMV and Epstein-Barr virus. Correlated functional status among segregating V segments might be attributable to linkage disequilibrium, but an unknown experimental factor could not be ruled out. Most TCR sequences were seen in very few donors, while some public TCRs were found in many individuals. In a later genetic analysis, fewer N-insertions in productive TCRs were reported among donors in an Asian-associated ancestry cluster than the roughly 700-donor mean. Strong co-occurrence of HLA alleles, especially DR and DQ, made assigning TCR associations to individual alleles difficult. This cohort had only TCR beta chains sequenced, and the lack of alpha or paired-chain data limited which features could be detected. Broadly in line with IMGT annotations, most TCR beta V segments showed up in productive rearrangements about 87% or about 30% of the time in an earlier analysis of some 590 of the donors. Because HLA typing was missing for some donors at each locus, association tests included only the typed subset. According to the authors, the approach could potentially be generalized to other disease states and immunological phenotypes. In a later analysis, around 15,000 TCR beta sequences were associated with specific HLA alleles at a false discovery rate of 0.05. A later analysis found that HLA-associated TCR beta chains were more clonally expanded and had lower generation probabilities than equally common non-associated chains. V-gene and J-gene trimming of TCR beta chains was associated with a missense DCLRE1C variant in a later genetic analysis, and the association was replicated in an independent cohort. The sequencing pipeline was judged likely to have produced a cluster of highly shared sequence variants as a technical artifact. About 17 rarely observed V segments, including chromosome 9 orphons, were excluded from the earlier analysis of about 610 of the donors because counts were too low. In the study, 150 to 200 TCR beta chains were listed as associated with cytomegalovirus. According to a later analysis, most CMV-associated TCR beta chains appeared to be HLA-restricted, and the HLA associations seemed to be driven largely by CMV exposure. Immune exposure information for the cohort was limited to CMV serostatus.

Comment on this clone: Its target antigen remains unknown. The input lacks base qualities; no much larger clone sits a single base away.

The CDR3 spans 12 residues, from the cysteine through the phenylalanine. Only the CDR3 DNA stays, 36 bases, in frame from base 1. V is shortened by 6 bases, J by 6 bases, and the region joining them spans 10 bases. CDR1 ENHRY and CDR2 SYGVKD are derived from the germline V gene. The method behind the library was the immunoSEQ multiplex PCR assay. The multiplex PCR relied on a mix of 60 forward primers for TCR Vbeta segments and 13 reverse primers for TCR Jbeta segments. A multiplex PCR assay on genomic DNA amplified the CDR3 region of rearranged TCR beta genes. The amplified TCR beta libraries were sequenced on the Illumina HiSeq System as 87-base-pair reads. The original pipeline was this. A later analysis tallied roughly 76 million unique TCR beta chains across the 666 repertoires, and approximately 11 million of those chains were shared by two or more donors. To remove PCR and sequencing errors, raw reads were error-corrected and collapsed into unique sequences using a nearest-neighbor algorithm that merged closely related sequences. Alignment of CDR3 sequences to IMGT reference sequences was used to assign V, D and J gene segments. Each retained sequence needed at least a six-nucleotide match to both a V gene segment and a J gene segment. Rearrangements were classified as productive when the CDR3 lacked stop codons and remained in frame with V and J, and all other rearrangements were classified as non-productive. CDR3 was defined by IMGT convention, running from the second conserved V-encoded cysteine to the conserved J-encoded phenylalanine. The earlier analysis of about 610 of the donors excluded sequences that lacked an unambiguous match to a single V gene segment. An earlier analysis of roughly 590 of the donors called V segments functional above 56.7% productive rearrangements and segregating when the between-donor standard deviation exceeded 5%. A statistical classification framework was built for diagnosing cytomegalovirus status from the catalog of TCR beta chain sequences. V and J gene assignment, in a later analysis, came from comparing TCR nucleotide sequences with IMGT/GENE-DB human TR gene sequences. A later analysis assigned CDR3 sequences and most-parsimonious VDJ recombination scenarios with the TCRdist pipeline. In a later analysis, every TCR beta chain was defined by the combination of its CDR3 amino acid sequence and its V-gene family, and reads without a unique V-gene family were dropped. As a way to deal with suspected cross-contamination and a sequencing artifact, a later analysis dropped 640 or so nucleotide sequences that were highly shared and had low generation probability. For each public chain, a later analysis derived a clonal expansion index from normalized ranks of inferred template counts within each repertoire. A later analysis computed generation probabilities with a VDJ recombination model fitted to out-of-frame rearrangements, and checked the results against IGoR. In a later analysis, hypergeometric tests were used to score TCR-TCR, TCR-HLA and TCR-CMV co-occurrence, with a repertoire-size bias correction applied to TCR pairs. To estimate false discovery rates, a later analysis permuted the HLA or CMV assignments 20 times. In a later analysis, co-occurring TCRs were grouped using DBSCAN, and TCRdist sequence similarity was added for clustering within HLA-allele-positive subsets. Repertoires with fewer than 30,000 or more than 120,000 public chains, plus five repertoires with anomalous nucleotide sharing, were excluded from co-occurrence clustering. In its TCRdb copy, this immuneACCESS table keeps in-frame sequences only and misses some clones. Where compared with another copy, unresolved V genes explain less than half of these, and the others have no known cause. The D gene and trimming were derived from the DNA, and the V and J assignments and clone size from that table. The table for this sample lists fewer than 150,000 clones; more than 70% of them were counted only once. The top ten clonotypes cover less than 7% of the sample.

The cohort consisted of hundreds of healthy bone marrow donors. At the time of sampling, every cohort member was nominally healthy, though immune exposures that went unrecorded were likely present. The donor was CMV seropositive and was included in the group of 250 to 300 seropositive cohort members. A peripheral blood sample was collected from each donor, and TCR beta sequencing was performed on peripheral blood mononuclear cells. The Qiagen DNeasy Blood Extraction Kit was used to extract genomic DNA from the blood cell samples. The specimen was PBMCs. Recombination joined TRBV10-3 with TRBJ2-3; 7 matching bases give a weak D call of TRBD2. The sequence derives from a woman aged 25 to 39 in good health and CMV-seropositive. The CDR3 region reads CAIRGGRDTQYF. In nucleotide form, the sequence is TGTGCCATCAGGGGGGGGCGTGATACGCAGTATTTT.